The 21 T cell receptor beta chains presented below share a single source sample, sequenced in a study of cytomegalovirus exposure and HLA in healthy donors. It was with 60 Vbeta and 13 Jbeta primers that the PCR ran. Some clones are missing from TCRdb's copy, which holds only in-frame ones; the method was immunoSEQ multiplex PCR. This sample has some 140,000 clones, with 70% to 80% found just once. The source material was PBMCs. These TCRs come from a young man in good health and CMV-seropositive.

This sequence joins TRBV5-6 and TRBJ2-2; 7 nucleotides line up with TRBD2. The germline gives CDR1 SGHDT, CDR2 YYEEEE. This CDR3 has 14 residues. With 2 bases clipped from V and 8 bases from J, the junction kept 6 bases outside the gene matches. CDR3: CASSFTTSAGELFF. DNA for the CDR3: TGTGCCAGCAGCTTTACTACTAGCGCGGGGGAGCTGTTTTTT.

The V gene is TRBV6-5, the J gene TRBJ1-1, with 10 bases aligning to TRBD1. CDR3 length: 14 residues. Germline CDR1 reads MNHEY; CDR2 reads SVGAGI. The ends lost 6 bases at V and 11 bases at J; junction bases unmatched: 12. The CDR3 DNA follows: TGTGCCAGCAGCCCTGAAACCCGACAGGGGGCCGCTTTCTTT. Residues: CASSPETRQGAAFF.

V usage is TRBV5-8 and J usage is TRBJ2-7, with 7 bases matching TRBD1. V trimming: 7 bases; J trimming: 1 base; junction bases outside the gene matches: 8. The CDR3 runs 14 residues. The germline V gene has CDR1 SGHTS and CDR2 YDEGEE. CDR3 in amino acids: CASRSRDRSYEQYF. Written as DNA, the CDR3 is TGTGCCAGCCGGTCCCGGGACAGATCCTACGAGCAGTACTTC.

The CDR3 DNA reads TGTGCCAGCAGCTTAGCGGGAGGCATGAGGGAGCAGTACTTC. Amino acid sequence: CASSLAGGMREQYF. The rearrangement uses TRBV11-2 and TRBJ2-7; 7 nucleotides line up with TRBD2. There are 14 residues in the CDR3. Germline V lookup: CDR1 SGHAT, CDR2 FQNNGV. V was pared by 1 base and J by 7 bases, with 7 bases of the junction left unmatched.

The count of this clone is one. The V gene is TRBV5-1, the J gene TRBJ1-5; D possibly corresponds to TRBD1 (6 bases). The V gene lost 6 bases and the J gene lost 9 bases, with 19 bases spanning the gap. There are 14 residues in the CDR3. CDR1 and CDR2 from the germline V gene are SGHRS and YFSETQ. The CDR3 DNA sequence: TGCGCCAGCACCCTGGACAGTTACTCTGGGCCCCAGCATTTT. Amino acid sequence: CASTLDSYSGPQHF. Filled out from reference TRBV5-1 and TRBJ1-5, the complete variable domain reads KAGVTQTPRYLIKTRGQQVTLSCSPISGHRSVSWYQQTPGQGLQFLFEYFSETQRNKGNFPGRFSGRQFSNSRSEMNVSTLELGDSALYLCASTLDSYSGPQHFGDGTRLSIL.

The gene calls are TRBV6-1 and TRBJ2-7, with 15 bases lining up with TRBD2. The J segment lost 10 bases and the V segment lost 3 bases, leaving 4 bases of the junction unmatched. The CDR3 consists of 14 residues. Germline loops: CDR1 MNHNS, CDR2 SASEGT. This CDR3 reads CASSDGLAGGPQYF. CDR3 bases: TGTGCCAGCAGTGATGGACTAGCGGGAGGGCCCCAGTACTTC.

CDR3 coding DNA: TGTGCCAGCAGCTCTTCCATGTCCACAAAGGCTTTCTTT. The encoded protein is CASSSSMSTKAFF. The chain links TRBV5-4 to TRBJ1-1; the D is unclear. The CDR3 has 13 residues. The V gene lost 3 bases and the J gene lost 11 bases, with 17 bases spanning the gap. CDR1 and CDR2 from the germline V gene are SGHNT and YYREEE (reference sequence).

This chain's CDR3 is CASSYAKVAGNTIYF. The CDR3 bases are TGTGCCAGCAGTTACGCCAAGGTAGCGGGAAACACCATATATTTT. This chain links TRBV6-6 with TRBJ1-3; D is ambiguous. Germline V gene sequence: CDR1 MNHNY, CDR2 SVGAGI (reference sequence). V shed 2 bases and J shed 4 bases, with 12 bases lying between them. The CDR3 has 15 amino acids.

The V call is TRBV27, the J call TRBJ2-7; 7 bases fit TRBD1. The ends lost 8 bases at V and 1 base at J; junction bases unmatched: 5. CDR1 is MNHEY and CDR2 is SMNVEV in the germline V gene (reference sequence). The CDR3 sequence is 13 residues long. The CDR3 spells CASGQGVSYEQYF. The CDR3 nucleotides read TGTGCCAGCGGGCAGGGGGTATCCTACGAGCAGTACTTC.

The chain employs TRBV7-9 and TRBJ2-1; D is possibly TRBD2 (5 bases). The ends were cut back, 5 bases at V and 0 bases at J, with 23 bases in the middle. Germline V gene sequence: CDR1 SEHNR, CDR2 FQNEAQ (reference sequence). The CDR3 length is 19 residues. In DNA, the CDR3 is TGTGCCAGCAGCCCCCGGGCCGTCCACCGTCGGGGCTCCTACAATGAGCAGTTCTTC. It codes for CASSPRAVHRRGSYNEQFF.

The chain combines TRBV10-3 with TRBJ2-7; 7 positions agree with TRBD1. The germline V gene has CDR1 ENHRY and CDR2 SYGVKD. With V trimmed by 4 bases and J by 4 bases, 4 bases remained unmatched. The CDR3 covers 13 residues. The CDR3 coding sequence is TGTGCCATCAGTGGGGGACAGCAGTACGAGCAGTACTTC. Its translation: CAISGGQQYEQYF.

The chain joins TRBV11-3 to TRBJ1-1; D call uncertain. CDR1 SGHNT and CDR2 YENEEA come from the germline V gene. CDR3 length: 13 residues. V was shortened by 5 bases and J by 2 bases, with 9 bases between the two germline ends. The CDR3 protein is CASSPRSNTEAFF. CDR3 nucleotide sequence: TGTGCCAGCAGCCCCCGGTCCAACACTGAAGCTTTCTTT.

The gene calls are TRBV11-2 and TRBJ2-1; TRBD2 might be the D (7 bases). The CDR3 sequence is 17 residues long. Trimming shortened V by 6 bases and J by 5 bases, and 23 bases separated the two germline ends. Germline CDR1 is SGHAT and CDR2 is FQNNGV. The CDR3 DNA follows: TGTGCCAGCAGTTCCACCAACCGGGGGGCCGAACACAATGAGCAGTTCTTC. This translates into CASSSTNRGAEHNEQFF.

The V and J genes are TRBV28 and TRBJ2-7; a weak D match, TRBD2 (6 bases). Trimming took off 6 bases at V and 5 bases at J, with 23 bases between the two ends. The CDR3 length is 16 residues. Germline CDR1 MDHEN, CDR2 SYDVKM. This CDR3 is CASSLDPLGGINEQYF. Here the CDR3 DNA reads TGTGCCAGCAGCCTAGACCCCCTCGGCGGGATTAACGAGCAGTACTTC.

This clone was counted only a few times. This chain joins TRBV2 and TRBJ1-2; 7 bases are a match to TRBD1. Germline V gene lookup returns CDR1 SNHLY and CDR2 FYNNEI. Trimming at V came to 6 bases and at J to 4 bases, leaving 8 bases not matched to a gene. The CDR3 contains 14 residues. The CDR3 spells CASSPPGQLYGYTF. Written as DNA, the CDR3 is TGTGCCAGCAGCCCCCCGGGACAGCTCTATGGCTACACCTTC. Full variable domain (rest looked up from reference TRBV2 and TRBJ1-2): EPEVTQTPSHQVTQMGQEVILRCVPISNHLYFYWYRQILGQKVEFLVSFYNNEISEKSEIFDDQFSVERPDGSNFTLKIRSTKLEDSAMYFCASSPPGQLYGYTFGSGTRLTVV.

The CDR3 is CASSPTQGPNYGYTF. CDR3 bases: TGTGCCAGCTCCCCAACACAGGGGCCTAACTATGGCTACACCTTC. The chain carries TRBV18 and TRBJ1-2; 7 bases line up with TRBD1. The CDR3 has 15 amino acids. Germline V CDR1 and CDR2: KGHSH, LQKENI. V shed 6 bases and J 0 bases; nucleotides not matched to a gene: 7.

This clone has only one observation. The CDR3 here is CASSLFYSHRDTQYF. The CDR3 DNA follows: TGTGCCAGCAGTTTATTTTATTCCCACAGAGATACGCAGTATTTT. This chain uses TRBV27 with TRBJ2-3; D ambiguous. With 1 base removed from V and 5 bases from J, the gap between germline ends came to 13 bases. Looked up from germline, CDR1 is MNHEY and CDR2 is SMNVEV (reference sequence). This CDR3 has 15 residues.

The J gene is TRBJ2-3, the V gene TRBV29-1; D remains ambiguous. V gave up 1 base and J gave up 0 bases, with 8 bases separating them. CDR1 and CDR2 from the germline V gene are SQVTM and ANQGSEA. The CDR3 length is 14 residues. In DNA, the CDR3 is TGCAGCGTTGAAGGAGGTGGGAGCACAGATACGCAGTATTTT. Translating it yields CSVEGGGSTDTQYF.

The gene calls are TRBV5-8 and TRBJ2-7, with TRBD1 matching over 9 bases. The CDR3 loop spans 17 amino acids. Per the germline V gene, CDR1 is SGHTS and CDR2 is YDEGEE. V dropped 5 bases and J dropped 2; count of bases not matched to a gene: 14. CDR3 coding DNA: TGTGCCAGCAGTTTACAAGTTGGGACAGGGATCCCCTACGAGCAGTACTTC. Translated, it gives CASSLQVGTGIPYEQYF.

V usage is TRBV27 and J usage is TRBJ2-7; 7 bases are a match to TRBD1. The V segment lost 3 bases and the J segment 0 bases; nucleotides outside the gene matches: 5. The CDR3 is 15 residues long. Germline CDR1 is MNHEY and CDR2 is SMNVEV (reference sequence). This chain's CDR3 is CASSLGQLSSYEQYF. The CDR3 coding sequence is TGTGCCAGCAGTTTGGGACAGCTGAGCTCCTACGAGCAGTACTTC.

This chain joins TRBV30 and TRBJ1-2; maybe TRBD1 (6 bases). The germline V gene has CDR1 GTSNPN and CDR2 SVGIG (reference sequence). Trimming pared 5 bases from V and 1 base from J, leaving 14 bases between. The CDR3 is made up of 14 amino acids. CDR3 coding DNA: TGTGCCTGGGGGGGACAAGTTATTAACTATGGCTACACCTTC. Its protein product is CAWGGQVINYGYTF.